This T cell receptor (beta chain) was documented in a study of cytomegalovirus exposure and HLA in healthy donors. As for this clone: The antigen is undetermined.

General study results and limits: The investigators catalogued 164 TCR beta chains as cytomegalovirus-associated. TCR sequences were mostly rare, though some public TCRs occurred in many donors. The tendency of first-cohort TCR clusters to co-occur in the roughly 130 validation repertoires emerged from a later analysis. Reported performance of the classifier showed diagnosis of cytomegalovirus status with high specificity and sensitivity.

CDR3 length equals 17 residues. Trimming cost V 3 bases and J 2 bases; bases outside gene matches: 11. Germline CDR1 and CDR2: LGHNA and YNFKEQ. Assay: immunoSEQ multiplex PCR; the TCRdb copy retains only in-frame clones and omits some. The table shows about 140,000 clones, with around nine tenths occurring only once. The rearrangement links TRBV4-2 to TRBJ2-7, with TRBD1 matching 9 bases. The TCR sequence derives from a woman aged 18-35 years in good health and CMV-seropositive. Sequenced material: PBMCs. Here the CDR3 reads CASSQDVGTGRAYEQYF. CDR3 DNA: TGTGCCAGCAGCCAGGATGTCGGGACAGGGAGAGCCTACGAGCAGTACTTC.